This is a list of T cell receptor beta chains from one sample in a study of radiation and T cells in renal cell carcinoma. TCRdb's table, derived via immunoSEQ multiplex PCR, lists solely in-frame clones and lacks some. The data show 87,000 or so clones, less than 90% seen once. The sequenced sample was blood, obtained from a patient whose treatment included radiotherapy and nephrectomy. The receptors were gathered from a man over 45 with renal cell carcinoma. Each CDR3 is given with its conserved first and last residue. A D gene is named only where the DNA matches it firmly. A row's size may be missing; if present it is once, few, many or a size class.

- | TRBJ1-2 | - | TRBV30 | TGTGCCTGGAGTGGAGGGGTAGGCTATGGCTACACCTTC | CAWSGGVGYGYTF
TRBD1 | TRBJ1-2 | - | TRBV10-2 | TGCGCCAGCAGTGACGACAGGGGCTATGGCTACACCTTC | CASSDDRGYGYTF
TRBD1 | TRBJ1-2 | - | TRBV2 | TGTGCCAGCAGGGGATGGGACAGGGTGAATGTCTATGGCTACACCTTC | CASRGWDRVNVYGYTF
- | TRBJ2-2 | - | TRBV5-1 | TGCGCCAGCAGCTTGGACGGACCGCGAGACACCGGGGAGCTGTTTTTT | CASSLDGPRDTGELFF
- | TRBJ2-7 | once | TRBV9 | TGTGCCAGCAGCGGAGCCCCCGGAGGGGGATCCTACGAGCAGTACTTC | CASSGAPGGGSYEQYF
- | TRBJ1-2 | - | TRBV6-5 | TGTGCCAGCAGTTGGGGGGACACATGGGGCTACACCTTC | CASSWGDTWGYTF
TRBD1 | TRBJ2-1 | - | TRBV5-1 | TGCGCCAGCAGCTTTCAAGGCACAGGGGGCAATGAGCAGTTCTTC | CASSFQGTGGNEQFF
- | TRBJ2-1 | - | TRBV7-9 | TGTGCCAGCGCCGGGTCTGCCAATGAGCAGTTCTTC | CASAGSANEQFF
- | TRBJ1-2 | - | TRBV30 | TGTGCCTTAAAGGGACTCGACTATGGCTACACCTTC | CALKGLDYGYTF
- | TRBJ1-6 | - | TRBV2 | TGTGCCAGCAGTGAACAGGTCGGATCACCCCTCCACTTT | CASSEQVGSPLHF
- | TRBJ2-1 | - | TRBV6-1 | TGTGCCAGCAGAGTACAGGGTCAAGATCTCCATGAGCAGTTCTTC | CASRVQGQDLHEQFF
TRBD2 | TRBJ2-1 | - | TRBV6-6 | TGTGCCAGCGGACTCGGGACTAGCGGAAACAATGAGCAGTTCTTC | CASGLGTSGNNEQFF
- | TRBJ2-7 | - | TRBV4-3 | TGCGCCAGCAGCCAAGACCGGGTTCGCTCCTACGAGCAGTACTTC | CASSQDRVRSYEQYF
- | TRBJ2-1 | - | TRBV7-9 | TGTGCCAGCAGCTCACGGGACTCCTACAATGAGCAGTTCTTC | CASSSRDSYNEQFF
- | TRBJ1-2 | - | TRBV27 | TGTGCCAGAGGGCCAGGGACGTCTTACACCTTC | CARGPGTSYTF
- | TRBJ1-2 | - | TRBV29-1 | TGCAGCGTTGAGACCCCCCCCCAGGGGATTAGGGGCTACACCTTC | CSVETPPQGIRGYTF
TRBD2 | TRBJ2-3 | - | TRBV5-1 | TGCGCCAGCTCGGGCGGGGGGATCGGGACAGATACGCAGTATTTT | CASSGGGIGTDTQYF
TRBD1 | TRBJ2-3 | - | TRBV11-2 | TGTGCCAGCAGCCCCCCGACAGGGTACACAGATACGCAGTATTTT | CASSPPTGYTDTQYF
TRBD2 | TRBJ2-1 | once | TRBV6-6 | TGTGCCAGCATCTATGGCGGGGGATTCTCCAATGAGCAGTTCTTC | CASIYGGGFSNEQFF
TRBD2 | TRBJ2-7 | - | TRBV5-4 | TGTGCCAGCAGCCCAGTGGGGACTAGCGGGAGGGCCGCGGGTAGGTACGAGCAGTACTTC | CASSPVGTSGRAAGRYEQYF
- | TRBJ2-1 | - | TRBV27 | TGTGCCAGCAGTTTGAGACTAAGCTCCTACAATGAGCAGTTCTTC | CASSLRLSSYNEQFF
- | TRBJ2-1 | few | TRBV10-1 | TGCGCCAGTGGGGACGGCTCCTACAATGAGCAGTTCTTC | CASGDGSYNEQFF
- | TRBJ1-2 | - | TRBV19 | TGTGCCACGGTCCGGACAGACCCGGATGGCTACACCTTC | CATVRTDPDGYTF
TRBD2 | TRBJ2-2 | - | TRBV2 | TGTGCCAGCAGACCGACTAGCGGGGGGTATAGCGGGGAGCTGTTTTTT | CASRPTSGGYSGELFF
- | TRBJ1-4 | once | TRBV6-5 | TGTGCCAGCAGTAGGGTCCGGACTAATGAAAAACTGTTTTTT | CASSRVRTNEKLFF
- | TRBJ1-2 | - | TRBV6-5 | TGTGCCAGCAGTTACTGGGACGGTGATTTCAACTATGGCTACACCTTC | CASSYWDGDFNYGYTF
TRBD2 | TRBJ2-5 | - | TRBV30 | TGTGCCTGGGGACTAGCGGAAGAGACCCAGTACTTC | CAWGLAEETQYF